Listed here are 19 T cell receptor beta chains from one sample, sequenced in a study of blood T cell repertoires in COVID-19. Profiling relied on immunoSEQ multiplex PCR, and the TCRdb table lists in-frame clones only, not all of them. The profile shows 150,000 to 200,000 clones, over 75% of them singletons. Sequences were obtained from PBMCs or T cells enriched from blood (not recorded which). Every receptor here comes from a woman aged 18-29 years who had recovered from COVID-19.

The rearrangement uses TRBV4-1 and TRBJ2-7; 9 bases agree with TRBD1. From germline, CDR1 is MGHRA and CDR2 YSYEKL. The CDR3 totals 15 residues. Trimming at V came to 1 base and at J to 2 bases, leaving 3 bases not matched to a gene. This CDR3 is CASSQGGTGPYEQYF. The CDR3 nucleotides read TGCGCCAGCAGCCAAGGCGGGACAGGGCCCTACGAGCAGTACTTC.

The chain joins TRBV20-1 to TRBJ1-2; a weak D match, TRBD1 (6 bases). Trimming shortened V by 6 bases and J by 10 bases, and 12 bases separated the two germline ends. The CDR3 covers 10 residues. Germline assignment: CDR1 DFQATT and CDR2 SNEGSKA (reference sequence). The CDR3 spells CSAPTGPYTF. DNA of the CDR3: TGCAGTGCACCGACAGGCCCCTACACCTTC.

The chain is built from TRBV2 and TRBJ1-6; no firm D call. Germline CDR1 is SNHLY and CDR2 is FYNNEI. The CDR3 length is 13 residues. Trimming stripped 8 bases from V and 10 bases from J, with 15 bases between. The CDR3 DNA is TGTGCCAGCCGGGATGGCCGTGACTCACCCCTCCACTTT. It specifies CASRDGRDSPLHF.

The rearrangement links TRBV5-1 to TRBJ2-2; a possible D gene is TRBD2 (6 bases). The V end lost 4 bases, the J end lost 0 bases, and 13 bases lay between the germline ends. Germline CDR1 SGHRS, CDR2 YFSETQ. This CDR3 has 16 amino acids. The CDR3 loop is CASSRGVTTNTGELFF. The CDR3 DNA sequence: TGCGCCAGCAGCCGCGGGGTTACTACGAACACCGGGGAGCTGTTTTTT. Variable domain in full (rest from reference TRBV5-1 and TRBJ2-2): KAGVTQTPRYLIKTRGQQVTLSCSPISGHRSVSWYQQTPGQGLQFLFEYFSETQRNKGNFPGRFSGRQFSNSRSEMNVSTLELGDSALYLCASSRGVTTNTGELFFGEGSRLTVL.

This chain joins TRBV2 and TRBJ1-1; the match to TRBD1 covers 7 bases. Unmatched junction bases numbered 6, after V lost 7 bases and J lost 7 bases. This CDR3 is 12 amino acids long. Per germline, CDR1 SNHLY and CDR2 FYNNEI. The CDR3 DNA reads TGTGCCAGCACGGGGACAGAAAATGAAGCTTTCTTT. Translation gives CASTGTENEAFF.

The CDR3, as DNA: TGCGCCAGCAGCCAAGAACTCCGGGACAGGTTGCTCAATGAGCAGTTCTTC. It is translated as CASSQELRDRLLNEQFF. V usage is TRBV4-3 and J usage is TRBJ2-1; the match to TRBD1 covers 8 bases. The CDR3 length is 17 residues. With 0 bases clipped from V and 6 bases from J, the junction kept 10 bases outside the gene matches. The germline V gene encodes CDR1 LGHNA and CDR2 YSLEER.

This chain links TRBV29-1 with TRBJ2-7; TRBD1 matches 9 bases. The CDR3 sequence is 13 residues long. J lost 5 bases, V lost 8 bases, and 10 bases had no gene match. Per the germline V gene, CDR1 is SQVTM and CDR2 is ANQGSEA. The CDR3 bases are TGCAGCACGAGGACAGGGGTCGGCCACGAGCAGTACTTC. Its translation: CSTRTGVGHEQYF.

The chain combines TRBV4-2 with TRBJ2-2; 11 bases match TRBD2. CDR1 LGHNA and CDR2 YNFKEQ come from the germline V gene. The V gene end was trimmed by 1 base and the J gene end by 2 bases; junction bases not matched to a gene: 3. The CDR3 sequence is 17 residues long. The DNA of the CDR3 is TGTGCCAGCAGCCAAGTACTAGCGGGGGTTAACACCGGGGAGCTGTTTTTT. Translating gives CASSQVLAGVNTGELFF.

This chain connects TRBV28 to TRBJ2-2; tentatively, D is TRBD2 (5 bases). The CDR3 runs to 15 residues. Germline V gene lookup returns CDR1 MDHEN and CDR2 SYDVKM. V was shortened by 9 bases and J by 0 bases, with 14 bases between the two germline ends. Written as DNA, the CDR3 is TGTGCCAGTAGCCGGAGGATGCCGAACACCGGGGAGCTGTTTTTT. This gives the protein CASSRRMPNTGELFF.

This clone was observed a few times. This rearrangement joins TRBV6-4 to TRBJ1-5; TRBD1 might be the D (5 bases). Germline V gene sequence: CDR1 MRHNA, CDR2 SNTAGT. Trimming removed 4 bases at V and 2 bases at J, with 6 bases between. CDR3 length: 13 residues. CDR3 protein: CASSVTGNQPQHF. In DNA, the CDR3 is TGTGCCAGCAGTGTGACAGGCAATCAGCCCCAGCATTTT.

As DNA, the CDR3 is TGTGCCAGCAGTAAAATCCCGTCCGCTAACTATGGCTACACCTTC. It is translated as CASSKIPSANYGYTF. V is TRBV27 and J is TRBJ1-2; no clear D. The V end lost 5 bases, the J end lost 0 bases, and 13 bases lay between the germline ends. Germline V gene data show CDR1 as MNHEY and CDR2 as SMNVEV (reference sequence). The CDR3 consists of 15 residues.

This sequence joins TRBV28 and TRBJ1-3; perhaps TRBD1 as D (6 bases). The germline CDR1 and CDR2 sequences are MDHEN and SYDVKM. The V end lost 5 bases, the J end lost 3 bases, and 14 bases lay between the germline ends. This CDR3 is 15 amino acids long. DNA of the CDR3: TGTGCCAGCAGTCCTGGGGGGGCTAATGGAAACACCATATATTTT. Its protein product is CASSPGGANGNTIYF.

This chain links TRBV29-1 with TRBJ2-3; 7 nucleotides line up with TRBD2. V trimming: 0 bases; J trimming: 6 bases; junction bases outside the gene matches: 9. CDR1 and CDR2 (germline): SQVTM, ANQGSEA. There are 15 residues in the CDR3. CDR3 nucleotides: TGCAGCGTTGAAGAGACGTCTAGCGGCTCGGATACGCAGTATTTT. Translating gives CSVEETSSGSDTQYF.

This clone was found once. This chain joins TRBV7-6 and TRBJ1-1, with 7 bases fitting TRBD1. CDR3 size: 16 residues. The germline V gene encodes CDR1 SGHVS and CDR2 FNYEAQ. V dropped 1 base and J dropped 1; count of bases not matched to a gene: 6. This CDR3 is CASSLGIGGGNTEAFF. CDR3 nucleotide sequence: TGTGCCAGCAGCTTAGGAATAGGGGGCGGGAACACTGAAGCTTTCTTT.

The CDR3 coding sequence is TGCAGCGCTAGAGCTAGCGGGGGATTTTTCTCCTACAATGAGCAGTTCTTC. It codes for CSARASGGFFSYNEQFF. The chain combines TRBV29-1 with TRBJ2-1; 10 nucleotides match TRBD2. There are 17 residues in the CDR3. CDR1 and CDR2 (germline): SQVTM, ANQGSEA. J gave up 0 bases and V 7 bases, and 12 bases lay outside the gene matches.

This chain uses TRBV10-1 with TRBJ2-1; 9 nucleotides line up with TRBD2. The CDR3 loop spans 15 amino acids. Trimming at V came to 3 bases and at J to 8 bases, leaving 8 bases not matched to a gene. Germline assignment: CDR1 WNHNN and CDR2 SYGVQD (reference sequence). CDR3 in amino acids: CASSDGASGTYEQFF. The DNA of the CDR3 is TGCGCCAGCAGTGATGGGGCTAGCGGGACATATGAGCAGTTCTTC.

This sequence joins TRBV4-3 and TRBJ2-5; 10 bases are shared with TRBD1. V lost 1 base, J lost 2 bases, and 1 base stayed unmatched. There are 15 residues in the CDR3. Germline loops: CDR1 LGHNA, CDR2 YSLEER. CDR3 sequence reads: CASSQGTGGQETQYF. DNA of the CDR3: TGCGCCAGCAGCCAAGGGACAGGGGGGCAAGAGACCCAGTACTTC.

The CDR3 loop is CASSPEAGTQETQYF. The CDR3 DNA is TGTGCCAGCTCACCAGAAGCCGGGACACAAGAGACCCAGTACTTC. The chain uses TRBV18 and TRBJ2-5; possibly TRBD1 for D (6 bases). Germline CDR1 KGHSH, CDR2 LQKENI. The CDR3 has 15 residues. Trimming shortened V by 2 bases and J by 2 bases, and 12 bases separated the two germline ends.

The chain combines TRBV9 with TRBJ2-5; weak D call: TRBD2 (7 bases). Per the germline V gene, CDR1 is SGDLS and CDR2 is YYNGEE. The germline V and J ends were trimmed by 4 bases and 4 bases, with 17 bases remaining between them. The length of the CDR3 is 15 residues. Here the CDR3 DNA reads TGTGCCAGCAGCACAGACGCGGGGGCTCTAGAGACCCAGTACTTC. Amino acids: CASSTDAGALETQYF.